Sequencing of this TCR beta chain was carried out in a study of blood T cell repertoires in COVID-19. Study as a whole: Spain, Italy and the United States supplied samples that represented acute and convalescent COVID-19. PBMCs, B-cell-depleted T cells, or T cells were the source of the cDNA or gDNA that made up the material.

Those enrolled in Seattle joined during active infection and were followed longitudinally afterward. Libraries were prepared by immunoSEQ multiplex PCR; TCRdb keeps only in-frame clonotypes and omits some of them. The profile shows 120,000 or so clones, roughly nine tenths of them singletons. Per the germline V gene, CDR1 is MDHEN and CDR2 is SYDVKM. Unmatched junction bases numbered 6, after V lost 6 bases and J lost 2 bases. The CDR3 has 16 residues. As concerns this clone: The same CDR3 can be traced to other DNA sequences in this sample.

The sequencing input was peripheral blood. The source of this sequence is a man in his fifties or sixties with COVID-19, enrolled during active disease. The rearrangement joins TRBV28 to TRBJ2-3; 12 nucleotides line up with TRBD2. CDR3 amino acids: CASRSGLAGITDTQYF. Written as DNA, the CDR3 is TGTGCCAGCAGATCAGGACTAGCGGGGATCACAGATACGCAGTATTTT.